The 18 T cell receptor beta chains presented below share a single source sample, sequenced in a study of OX40 agonist ivuxolimab in advanced cancers. The library was made by the immunoSEQ multiplex PCR assay. TCRdb retrieved this table from immuneACCESS and kept in-frame rearrangements only. Not all clones are present; in checked studies, unresolved V genes account for under half, and no reason is known for the remainder. A total of 85,000 to 100,000 clones appear in this sample, roughly 85% of them only once. The biggest ten clones account for 0.22% of the sample. This specimen consisted of CD4+ or CD8+ T cells sorted from blood, obtained in a trial of the OX40 agonist ivuxolimab. All receptors derive from an adult with an advanced solid tumor such as melanoma, head and neck, liver or kidney cancer.

The chain links TRBV4-3 to TRBJ2-7; 7 nucleotides agree with TRBD1. The V gene end was trimmed by 2 bases and the J gene end by 6 bases; junction bases not matched to a gene: 7. Germline V lookup: CDR1 LGHNA, CDR2 YSLEER. The CDR3 covers 14 residues. The chain's CDR3 is CASSQQTGDGEQYF. CDR3 sequence (DNA): TGCGCCAGCAGCCAACAAACAGGGGATGGCGAGCAGTACTTC.

This chain connects TRBV6-5 to TRBJ2-1; no firm D call. Trimming took 5 bases from V and 5 from J, leaving 16 bases between them. This CDR3 is built from 15 residues. Germline-derived CDR1 and CDR2 are MNHEY and SVGAGI. The CDR3 bases are TGTGCCAGCAGTCCCCCGGGCAGGCCTCACAATGAGCAGTTCTTC. Its protein product is CASSPPGRPHNEQFF.

The V call is TRBV2, the J call TRBJ2-3; D remains ambiguous. V was shortened by 2 bases and J by 4 bases, with 4 bases between the two germline ends. Germline CDR1 SNHLY, CDR2 FYNNEI. There are 12 residues in the CDR3. CDR3 sequence (DNA): TGTGCCAGCAGTGAAACACCAGATACGCAGTATTTT. This sequence encodes CASSETPDTQYF.

This sequence joins TRBV5-4 and TRBJ1-1; D not resolved. The germline V and J ends were trimmed by 6 bases and 4 bases, with 19 bases remaining between them. Germline V CDR1 and CDR2: SGHNT, YYREEE (reference sequence). CDR3 length: 15 residues. The CDR3 is CASNPIRGGSTEAFF. The CDR3 nucleotides read TGTGCCAGCAACCCAATCCGGGGAGGATCCACTGAAGCTTTCTTT. Using reference TRBV5-4 and TRBJ1-1 for the parts outside the CDR3, the full variable domain is ETGVTQSPTHLIKTRGQQVTLRCSSQSGHNTVSWYQQALGQGPQFIFQYYREEENGRGNFPPRFSGLQFPNYSSELNVNALELDDSALYLCASNPIRGGSTEAFFGQGTRLTVV.

The rearrangement uses TRBV5-1 and TRBJ2-3; D possibly corresponds to TRBD1 (6 bases). The CDR3 extends over 15 amino acids. With 4 bases removed from V and 6 bases from J, the gap between germline ends came to 18 bases. Germline values: CDR1 SGHRS, CDR2 YFSETQ. CDR3 sequence: CASSQRPQDRDTQYF. CDR3 coding DNA: TGCGCCAGCAGCCAAAGGCCGCAAGACAGGGATACGCAGTATTTT.

This clone was recorded once. The V and J genes are TRBV10-2 and TRBJ1-4, with D perhaps TRBD1 (5 bases). Trimming removed 6 bases from V and 5 bases from J, with 10 bases in between. Germline-derived CDR1 and CDR2 are WSHSY and SAAADI. CDR3 size: 13 residues. CDR3 DNA sequence: TGCGCCAGCAGCGGGACGGCAAATGAAAAACTGTTTTTT. Its protein is CASSGTANEKLFF.

V usage is TRBV6-1 and J usage is TRBJ1-5; 7 bases match TRBD1. The CDR3 is made up of 14 amino acids. V dropped 4 bases and J dropped 7; count of bases not matched to a gene: 7. Germline V gene data show CDR1 as MNHNS and CDR2 as SASEGT. The CDR3 spells CASSGTGTGQPQHF. The CDR3 DNA reads as TGTGCCAGCAGTGGGACAGGAACGGGGCAGCCCCAGCATTTT.

The chain carries TRBV7-2 and TRBJ2-1; the D is unclear. Germline CDR1 is SGHTA and CDR2 is FQGNSA. CDR3 length equals 11 residues. Trimming pared 0 bases from V and 10 bases from J, leaving 4 bases between. CDR3 protein: CASSLAQEQFF. The CDR3 DNA reads TGTGCCAGCAGCTTAGCACAGGAGCAGTTCTTC.

This sequence joins TRBV28 and TRBJ2-1; a weak D match, TRBD2 (6 bases). Trimming removed 5 bases from V and 0 bases from J, with 14 bases in between. Germline V lookup: CDR1 MDHEN, CDR2 SYDVKM. This CDR3 contains 16 residues. The DNA of the CDR3 is TGTGCCAGCAGTGCGGGATGGGCGAGCTCCTACAATGAGCAGTTCTTC. Translation: CASSAGWASSYNEQFF.

V usage is TRBV7-3 and J usage is TRBJ2-3; 12 nucleotides agree with TRBD2. Per germline, CDR1 SGHTA and CDR2 FQGTGA. Trimming took 5 bases from V and 5 from J; bases not matched to a gene: 5. The CDR3 is made up of 15 amino acids. The CDR3 reads CASSTPGLAGDTQYF. CDR3 bases: TGTGCCAGCAGCACACCGGGACTAGCGGGAGATACGCAGTATTTT.

The chain is built from TRBV5-5 and TRBJ1-5; weak D call: TRBD1 (6 bases). Trimming cost V 1 base and J 3 bases, with 8 bases left between them. Germline CDR1 SGHKS, CDR2 YYEKEE (reference sequence). The CDR3 is 14 amino acids. CDR3 nucleotide sequence: TGTGCCAGCAGCTTGTACAGGGACAATCAGCCCCAGCATTTT. Translation gives CASSLYRDNQPQHF.

The gene calls are TRBV18 and TRBJ2-7; D is possibly TRBD1 (6 bases). Germline V gene data show CDR1 as KGHSH and CDR2 as LQKENI. The CDR3 has 13 residues. Trimming left V 4 bases short and J 5 bases short, with 12 bases between. CDR3 sequence (DNA): TGTGCCAGCTCACGCGACAGGTCGGACGAGCAGTACTTC. Translating gives CASSRDRSDEQYF.

This clone was seen only a few times. CDR3 DNA sequence: TGCGCCAGCAGCTTGCAGGGGTTTCAGTATTTT. Amino acids: CASSLQGFQYF. The V and J genes are TRBV5-1 and TRBJ2-3, with D possibly matching TRBD1 (6 bases). CDR1 and CDR2 (germline): SGHRS, YFSETQ. The CDR3 contains 11 residues. V was cut by 1 base and J by 12 bases, with 9 bases left in between.

The chain joins TRBV7-9 to TRBJ1-4; TRBD1 matches 9 bases. Germline CDR1 reads SEHNR; CDR2 reads FQNEAQ (reference sequence). The CDR3 contains 15 residues. J was trimmed by 8 bases and V by 4 bases; bases with no gene match: 8. CDR3 sequence: CASSSTGGSGEKLFF. CDR3 coding DNA: TGTGCCAGCAGCTCCACAGGGGGCTCAGGGGAAAAACTGTTTTTT.

This clone has a single count. V and J are TRBV5-3 and TRBJ2-2; D call uncertain. TRBV5-3 is filed as an ORF, its function uncertain. The CDR3 runs to 19 residues. Deletions cut 5 bases from V and 4 bases from J, with 27 bases between. The CDR3 bases are TGTGCCAGAAGTTACTTTCCTGCGCGGCAGCCAAAACGCACCGGGGAGCTGTTTTTT. It codes for CARSYFPARQPKRTGELFF.

The gene calls are TRBV7-9 and TRBJ2-7; D is perhaps TRBD1 (6 bases). The germline V and J ends were trimmed by 5 bases and 6 bases, with 8 bases remaining between them. Germline values: CDR1 SEHNR, CDR2 FQNEAQ (reference sequence). The CDR3 spans 11 residues. CDR3 sequence: CASSQGSEQYV. CDR3 DNA sequence: TGTGCCAGCAGCCAGGGGTCCGAGCAGTACGTC.

The chain links TRBV28 to TRBJ2-3; 11 bases align to TRBD2. This CDR3 spans 17 amino acids. V gave up 2 bases and J gave up 6 bases; unmatched junction bases: 10. CDR1 MDHEN and CDR2 SYDVKM come from the germline V gene. CDR3 coding DNA: TGTGCCAGCAGTTTAAGGGCGCTAGCGGGGGGCCGGGATACGCAGTATTTT. It encodes CASSLRALAGGRDTQYF.

The rearrangement uses TRBV7-9 and TRBJ2-7; 8 bases are shared with TRBD1. CDR3 length: 16 residues. Germline CDR1 SEHNR, CDR2 FQNEAQ (reference sequence). With V trimmed by 4 bases and J by 0 bases, 8 bases remained unmatched. CDR3: CASSCPRTGPSYEQYV. CDR3 DNA sequence: TGTGCCAGCAGCTGCCCACGGACAGGGCCCTCCTACGAGCAGTACGTC.